This is a list of T cell receptor beta chains from one sample in a study of cytomegalovirus exposure and HLA in healthy donors. Using immunoSEQ multiplex PCR, the repertoire was profiled, and TCRdb retains in-frame clones only, with some absent. The sample includes 90,000 to 150,000 clones, over 75% seen only once; the top ten take about 6%. Sequencing was done on a sample of PBMCs. The receptors here all came from a young woman in good health and CMV-seropositive. Both conserved end residues are part of each CDR3.

J gene: TRBJ2-7
V gene: TRBV12-5
CDR3 length: 15
CDR3 protein: CASGLVAAGENEQYF

J gene: TRBJ1-2
V gene: TRBV19
CDR3 length: 13
CDR3 protein: CASSIEARGGYTF

J gene: TRBJ1-1
V gene: TRBV19
CDR3 length: 12
CDR3 protein: CASSIARDRVFF

J gene: TRBJ1-1
V gene: TRBV6-5
CDR3 length: 15
CDR3 protein: CASSYTWGSNTEAFF

J gene: TRBJ2-2
V gene: TRBV5-6
CDR3 length: 16
CDR3 protein: CASSWGVRSNTGELFF

J gene: TRBJ2-7
V gene: TRBV6-1
CDR3 length: 11
CDR3 protein: CASRRTVEQYF

J gene: TRBJ1-1
V gene: TRBV7-9
CDR3 length: 16
CDR3 protein: CASSYRVGSGGTEAFF

J gene: TRBJ1-2
V gene: TRBV4-2
CDR3 length: 15
CDR3 protein: CASSQDEDSSRGYTF

J gene: TRBJ1-2
V gene: TRBV6-1
CDR3 length: 15
CDR3 protein: CASKQTGDNNYGYTF

J gene: TRBJ1-5
V gene: TRBV6-1
CDR3 length: 14
CDR3 protein: CASTDGGRGQPQHF

J gene: TRBJ1-1
V gene: TRBV4-1
CDR3 length: 14
CDR3 protein: CASSPPPGNTEAFF

J gene: TRBJ1-4
V gene: TRBV2
CDR3 length: 14
CDR3 protein: CASSVRGSNEKLFF

J gene: TRBJ1-2
V gene: TRBV4-3
CDR3 length: 16
CDR3 protein: CASSQDPSGFPYGYTF

J gene: TRBJ2-2
V gene: TRBV10-2
CDR3 length: 14
CDR3 protein: CASKEQGYTGELFF

J gene: TRBJ1-5
V gene: TRBV27
CDR3 length: 15
CDR3 protein: CASSLKQGRHQPQHF

J gene: TRBJ2-7
V gene: TRBV7-6
CDR3 length: 16
CDR3 protein: CASSFTSGGGSYEQYF

J gene: TRBJ2-3
V gene: TRBV7-9
CDR3 length: 18
CDR3 protein: CASSPYGGASGRTDTQYF

J gene: TRBJ2-7
V gene: TRBV30
CDR3 length: 12
CDR3 protein: CAWAGRSYEQYF

J gene: TRBJ2-2
V gene: TRBV2
CDR3 length: 15
CDR3 protein: CASSETGTATGELFF

J gene: TRBJ1-3
V gene: TRBV7-9
CDR3 length: 15
CDR3 protein: CASVRGGPSGNTIYF

J gene: TRBJ1-5
V gene: TRBV11-3
CDR3 length: 14
CDR3 protein: CASSGQGGNQPQHF

J gene: TRBJ2-1
V gene: TRBV5-6
CDR3 length: 14
CDR3 protein: CASSRLGIDNEQFF